These 18 T cell receptor beta chains share one sample of origin, sequenced in a study of shared clonotypes between healthy human individuals. Profiling relied on immunoSEQ multiplex PCR, and the TCRdb table lists in-frame clones only, not all of them. The profile shows fewer than 1.8 million clones, about 98.5% of them singletons. Sequencing was performed on naive CD4+ T cells sorted from blood. Indicated subset: CD45RA+ positively selected. The receptors shown here come from a man younger than 40 in good health.

This clone showed up just once. This rearrangement joins TRBV25-1 to TRBJ2-1, with TRBD2 identical over 10 bases. There are 16 residues in the CDR3. The germline V gene has CDR1 MGHDK and CDR2 SYGVNS. Trimming cost V 6 bases and J 3 bases; bases outside gene matches: 8. The CDR3 sequence is CASSLAGAGIYNEQFF. The CDR3 nucleotides are TGTGCCAGCAGCCTAGCGGGGGCAGGAATCTACAATGAGCAGTTCTTC.

This clone occurred once. The rearrangement links TRBV7-3 to TRBJ2-5; 7 bases agree with TRBD1. The CDR3 spans 13 residues. The junction had 4 bases not matched to a gene; V was cut back by 5 bases and J by 4 bases. Germline values: CDR1 SGHTA, CDR2 FQGTGA. The CDR3 sequence: CASSRQGGETQYF. The CDR3, as DNA: TGTGCCAGCAGCCGACAGGGCGGAGAGACCCAGTACTTC.

This clone has just one count. The sample contains more than one DNA sequence encoding this CDR3. The chain is built from TRBV19 and TRBJ1-1; D gene unclear. Trimming removed 5 bases at V and 1 base at J, with 8 bases between. In germline, CDR1 is LNHDA, CDR2 SQIVND (reference sequence). The CDR3 is 13 amino acids. CDR3 loop: CASSRTGNTEAFF. CDR3 nucleotide sequence: TGTGCCAGTAGTCGGACGGGGAACACTGAAGCTTTCTTT.

This clone was picked up one time. V gene TRBV7-2 combines with J gene TRBJ2-1, with 13 positions matching TRBD2. The CDR3 has 14 amino acids. Trimming took 7 bases from V and 8 from J; bases not matched to a gene: 5. Per germline, CDR1 SGHTA and CDR2 FQGNSA. The CDR3 DNA reads as TGTGCCAGCACCAGGACTAGCGGGAGCTATGAGCAGTTCTTC. Translating gives CASTRTSGSYEQFF.

The chain couples TRBV7-8 to TRBJ2-7; possible D gene TRBD2, 6 bases. Germline lookup yields CDR1 SGHVS and CDR2 FQNEAQ. Trimming took 5 bases from V and 3 from J, leaving 14 bases between them. The CDR3 is made up of 14 amino acids. The CDR3, as DNA: TGTGCCAGCAGCGTTCGGGAGAGCGGCTACGAGCAGTACTTC. It is translated as CASSVRESGYEQYF.

As for this clone: The sample has other DNA sequences that encode this CDR3 too. J is TRBJ1-1 and V is TRBV19; D unclear. The V gene lost 1 base and the J gene lost 0 bases, with 3 bases spanning the gap. The CDR3 has 13 amino acids. Germline CDR1 is LNHDA and CDR2 is SQIVND (reference sequence). Here the CDR3 reads CASSIVLNTEAFF. CDR3 coding DNA: TGTGCCAGTAGTATAGTATTGAACACTGAAGCTTTCTTT. The whole variable domain, remainder taken from reference TRBV19 and TRBJ1-1, is DGGITQSPKYLFRKEGQNVTLSCEQNLNHDAMYWYRQDPGQGLRLIYYSQIVNDFQKGDIAEGYSVSREKKESFPLTVTSAQKNPTAFYLCASSIVLNTEAFFGQGTRLTVV.

As concerns this clone: Other DNA sequences in the same sample also yield this CDR3. The gene calls are TRBV5-4 and TRBJ1-1, with a tentative D call TRBD1 (5 bases). Germline V gene sequence: CDR1 SGHNT, CDR2 YYREEE (reference sequence). The germline V and J ends were trimmed by 0 bases and 0 bases, with 9 bases remaining between them. This CDR3 is built from 15 residues. This chain's CDR3 is CASSLGKGMNTEAFF. The CDR3 bases are TGTGCCAGCAGCTTGGGGAAGGGGATGAACACTGAAGCTTTCTTT.

V is TRBV29-1 and J is TRBJ2-2; 11 bases are a match to TRBD2. There are 14 residues in the CDR3. After removal of 5 bases from V and 6 bases from J, the junction contained 5 bases not matched to a gene. The germline V gene encodes CDR1 SQVTM and CDR2 ANQGSEA. This CDR3 is CSVTGSGRAGELFF. The CDR3 DNA reads TGCAGCGTTACGGGTAGCGGGAGGGCCGGGGAGCTGTTTTTT.

CDR3 DNA: TGTGCCAGCAGTCCCGGGACTGGGGCCTGGGAGCAGTTCTTC. Translating it yields CASSPGTGAWEQFF. V gene TRBV6-6 combines with J gene TRBJ2-1, with a weak D call TRBD2 (6 bases). The germline V gene has CDR1 MNHNY and CDR2 SVGAGI (reference sequence). Trimming pared 5 bases from V and 10 bases from J, leaving 18 bases between. This CDR3 contains 14 residues.

The V gene is TRBV15, the J gene TRBJ2-1, with a weak D call TRBD2 (6 bases). From germline, CDR1 is LNHNV and CDR2 YYDKDF (reference sequence). The CDR3 contains 17 residues. V was trimmed by 0 bases and J by 7 bases, leaving 19 bases between them. CDR3 bases: TGTGCCACCAGCAGAGATTGGTTTCGGAGGGAGAGTAATGAGCAGTTCTTC. Its protein is CATSRDWFRRESNEQFF.

This chain links TRBV28 with TRBJ1-1; D is possibly TRBD1 (5 bases). V was trimmed by 3 bases and J by 2 bases, leaving 13 bases between them. CDR1 MDHEN and CDR2 SYDVKM come from the germline V gene. The CDR3 is 15 residues long. The CDR3 is CASSFAGRSNTEAFF. In DNA form, the CDR3 reads TGTGCCAGCAGTTTCGCAGGGAGGAGTAACACTGAAGCTTTCTTT.

V usage is TRBV7-2 and J usage is TRBJ2-2; TRBD2 aligns across 7 bases. This CDR3 has 13 amino acids. Germline V gene lookup returns CDR1 SGHTA and CDR2 FQGNSA. V lost 3 bases and J lost 8; bases outside the gene matches: 3. In DNA, the CDR3 is TGTGCCAGCAGCTTTAGCGGGCGAGGGGAGCTGTTTTTT. Residues: CASSFSGRGELFF.

V and J are TRBV7-2 and TRBJ2-7, with 11 bases fitting TRBD2. Germline loops: CDR1 SGHTA, CDR2 FQGNSA. The CDR3 contains 16 residues. The trim removed 1 base at V and 3 bases at J, leaving 5 bases unmatched. The CDR3 DNA is TGTGCCAGCAGCTTAGACACTACTAGCGGGAGCTACGAGCAGTACTTC. Protein: CASSLDTTSGSYEQYF.

Notes on this clone: The same CDR3 can be traced to other DNA sequences in this sample. The chain has TRBV6-5 and TRBJ2-1, with TRBD1 matching 8 bases. The length of the CDR3 is 15 residues. CDR1 and CDR2 from the germline V gene are MNHEY and SVGAGI. V gave up 6 bases and J gave up 0 bases; unmatched junction bases: 4. The CDR3 loop reads CASRPTGGSYNEQFF. CDR3 DNA sequence: TGTGCCAGCAGACCCACAGGGGGCTCCTACAATGAGCAGTTCTTC.

The chain joins TRBV5-5 to TRBJ2-7; a weak D match, TRBD2 (5 bases). Trimming removed 0 bases from V and 9 bases from J, with 10 bases in between. The CDR3 is made up of 12 amino acids. Germline CDR1 reads SGHKS; CDR2 reads YYEKEE (reference sequence). CDR3 residues: CASSLVQDWQYF. The CDR3 DNA is TGTGCCAGCAGCTTGGTCCAGGACTGGCAGTACTTC.

CDR3 sequence reads: CAISESTALGSEQYF. In nucleotides, the CDR3 is TGTGCCATCAGTGAGTCGACCGCGCTTGGATCCGAGCAGTACTTC. The chain recombines TRBV10-3 with TRBJ2-7; D is uncertain. This CDR3 comprises 15 residues. Germline V CDR1 and CDR2: ENHRY, SYGVKD. Trimming took off 0 bases at V and 6 bases at J, with 15 bases between the two ends.

This chain connects TRBV19 to TRBJ2-5; D possibly corresponds to TRBD2 (6 bases). The V end lost 6 bases, the J end lost 5 bases, and 13 bases lay between the germline ends. CDR1 and CDR2 from the germline V gene are LNHDA and SQIVND (reference sequence). CDR3 length equals 13 residues. The CDR3 loop reads CASRKEGRETQYF. The DNA of the CDR3 is TGTGCCAGTAGGAAGGAGGGTCGGGAGACCCAGTACTTC.

The chain uses TRBV28 and TRBJ2-2, with TRBD1 identical over 12 bases. Germline V gene sequence: CDR1 MDHEN, CDR2 SYDVKM. V shed 10 bases, J shed 5 bases, and the junction held 5 bases outside the gene matches. The CDR3 is 14 residues long. CDR3: CATPGQGATGELFF. The CDR3 nucleotides read TGTGCCACACCGGGACAGGGGGCGACCGGGGAGCTGTTTTTT.